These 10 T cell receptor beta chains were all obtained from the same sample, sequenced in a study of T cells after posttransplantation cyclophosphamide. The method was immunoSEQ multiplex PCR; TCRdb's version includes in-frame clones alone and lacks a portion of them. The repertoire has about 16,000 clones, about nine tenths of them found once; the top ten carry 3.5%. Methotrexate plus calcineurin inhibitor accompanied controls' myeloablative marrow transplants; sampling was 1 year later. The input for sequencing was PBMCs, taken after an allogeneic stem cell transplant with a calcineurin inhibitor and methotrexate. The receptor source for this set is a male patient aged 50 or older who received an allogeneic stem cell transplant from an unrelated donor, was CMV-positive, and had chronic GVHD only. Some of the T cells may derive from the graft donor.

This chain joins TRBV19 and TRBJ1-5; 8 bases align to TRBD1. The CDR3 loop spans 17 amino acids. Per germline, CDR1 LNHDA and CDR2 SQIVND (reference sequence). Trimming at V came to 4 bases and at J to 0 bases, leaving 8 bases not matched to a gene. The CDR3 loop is CASSRDRGGDSNQPQHF. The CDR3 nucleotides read TGTGCCAGTAGTAGAGACAGGGGCGGCGATAGCAATCAGCCCCAGCATTTT.

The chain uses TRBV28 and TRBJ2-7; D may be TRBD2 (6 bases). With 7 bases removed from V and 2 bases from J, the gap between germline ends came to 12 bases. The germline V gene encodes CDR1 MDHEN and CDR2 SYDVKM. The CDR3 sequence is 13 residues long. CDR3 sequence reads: CASTQPGAYEQYF. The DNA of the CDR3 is TGTGCCAGCACTCAGCCGGGGGCCTACGAGCAGTACTTC.

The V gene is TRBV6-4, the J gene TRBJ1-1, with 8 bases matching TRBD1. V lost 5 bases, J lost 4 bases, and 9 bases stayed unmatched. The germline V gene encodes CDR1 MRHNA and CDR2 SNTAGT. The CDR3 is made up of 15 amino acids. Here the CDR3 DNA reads TGTGCCAGCAGTCCTTCGGACAGGGAAAGCACTGAAGCTTTCTTT. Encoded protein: CASSPSDRESTEAFF.

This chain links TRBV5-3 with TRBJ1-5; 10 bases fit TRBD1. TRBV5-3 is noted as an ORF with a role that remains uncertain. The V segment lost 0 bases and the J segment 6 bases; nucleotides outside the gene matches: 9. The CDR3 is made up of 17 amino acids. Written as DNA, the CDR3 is TGTGCCAGAAGCTTGGTGACAGGGGGCGCGGGGTTTCAGCCCCAGCATTTT. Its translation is CARSLVTGGAGFQPQHF.

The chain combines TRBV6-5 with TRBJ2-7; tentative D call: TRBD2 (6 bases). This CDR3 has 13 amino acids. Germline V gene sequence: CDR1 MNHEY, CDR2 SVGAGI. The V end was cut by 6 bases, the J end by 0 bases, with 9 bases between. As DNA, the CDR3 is TGTGCCAGCAGCCCCGGGAGCTCCTACGAGCAGTACTTC. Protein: CASSPGSSYEQYF.

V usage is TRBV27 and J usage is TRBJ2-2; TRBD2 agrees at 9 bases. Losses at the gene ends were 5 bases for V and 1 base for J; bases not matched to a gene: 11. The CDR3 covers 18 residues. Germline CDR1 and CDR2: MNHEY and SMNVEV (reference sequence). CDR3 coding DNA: TGTGCCAGCAGTGTGACTTCATTTAGCGGGAGGAACACCGGGGAGCTGTTTTTT. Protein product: CASSVTSFSGRNTGELFF.

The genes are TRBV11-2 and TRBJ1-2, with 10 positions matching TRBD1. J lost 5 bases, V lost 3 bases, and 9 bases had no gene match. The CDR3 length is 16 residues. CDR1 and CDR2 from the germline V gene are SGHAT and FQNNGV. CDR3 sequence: CASSLTGTGALYGYTF. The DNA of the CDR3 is TGTGCCAGCAGCTTGACCGGGACAGGGGCGCTATATGGCTACACCTTC. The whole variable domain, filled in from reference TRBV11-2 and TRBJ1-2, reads EAGVAQSPRYKIIEKRQSVAFWCNPISGHATLYWYQQILGQGPKLLIQFQNNGVVDDSQLPKDRFSAERLKGVDSTLKIQPAKLEDSAVYLCASSLTGTGALYGYTFGSGTRLTVV.

The CDR3 region is CASSYSAGQGKTEAFF. The CDR3, as DNA: TGTGCCAGCAGTTACTCGGCGGGACAGGGAAAAACTGAAGCTTTCTTT. The V gene is TRBV6-5, the J gene TRBJ1-1; 9 bases line up with TRBD1. The ends lost 0 bases at V and 5 bases at J; junction bases unmatched: 7. The CDR3 spans 16 residues. From germline, CDR1 is MNHEY and CDR2 SVGAGI.

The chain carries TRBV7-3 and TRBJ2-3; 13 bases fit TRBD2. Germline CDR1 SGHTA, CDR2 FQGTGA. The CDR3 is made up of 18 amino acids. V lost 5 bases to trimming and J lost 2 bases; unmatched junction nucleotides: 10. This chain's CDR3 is CASSRTGTSGDYTDTQYF. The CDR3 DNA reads TGTGCCAGCAGCCGAACCGGGACTAGCGGGGACTACACAGATACGCAGTATTTT.

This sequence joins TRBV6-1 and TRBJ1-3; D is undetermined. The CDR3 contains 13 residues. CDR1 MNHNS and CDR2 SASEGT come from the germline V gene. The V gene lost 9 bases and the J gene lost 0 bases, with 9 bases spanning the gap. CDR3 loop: CASGGSSGNTIYF. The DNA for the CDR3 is TGTGCCAGTGGCGGGTCCTCTGGAAACACCATATATTTT.